The sequence of this T cell receptor beta chain was determined in a study of cytomegalovirus exposure and HLA in healthy donors. Turning to the study itself: Prior work identified 120 million or so unique TCR beta sequences in 150 million to 200 million T cells. In terms of ancestry, the Caucasian-associated cluster contained about four fifths of the approximately 400 genotyped donors. Study results and limitations: Most of the TCR beta V segments (in an earlier analysis) were productive either about 87% or about 30% of the time.

A multiplex PCR was run with 60 Vbeta primers and 13 Jbeta primers. Repertoires were generated with immunoSEQ multiplex PCR, while TCRdb's copy carries only in-frame clones and drops some. The data hold around 190,000 clones, with 87% observed a single time. Germline CDR1 and CDR2: MNHEY and SMNVEV (reference sequence). Trimming took 5 bases from V and 7 from J, leaving 21 bases between them. The length of the CDR3 is 16 residues. Details on this clone: Its cognate antigen is unknown.

Though probably carrying unrecorded immune exposures, donors were nominally healthy at sampling. The gene calls are TRBV27 and TRBJ1-5; the D gene is possibly TRBD1 (6 bases). The sample was PBMCs. The receptor was isolated from a boy aged 2 to 10 in good health and CMV-seronegative. The CDR3 protein is CASSPETGVLVQPQHF. CDR3 nucleotides: TGTGCCAGCAGTCCCGAGACAGGAGTTCTGGTACAGCCCCAGCATTTT.